This T cell receptor (beta chain) was sequenced during a study of chemoradiotherapy in HPV16-positive cancers. Study at large: Candidate HPV-specific clones and shared TCR motifs came from a couple of HPV16-positive patients.

Study-level points and caveats: Non-HPV-specific T cells did not expand in tumors during treatment, whereas candidate HPV-specific clones and E7-related motifs did. HPV-responsive T-cell expansion during chemoradiotherapy was linked to improved recurrence-free survival in HPV16-positive patients.

V dropped 5 bases and J dropped 4; count of bases not matched to a gene: 3. CDR1 and CDR2 (germline): MNHNY, SVGAGI (reference sequence). The CDR3 runs to 14 residues. The sample holds a few counts of this clone. Its antigen is still unknown. Repertoires were sampled repeatedly during chemoradiotherapy. Method: immunoSEQ multiplex PCR; TCRdb's copy keeps in-frame clones and lacks some. This table holds several thousand clones, 60% to 85% found once. The sample was taken from a patient who underwent chemoradiotherapy. The rearrangement joins TRBV6-6 to TRBJ2-1; 9 bases match TRBD2. The TCR originated in a human donor with HPV-associated anogenital cancer. The CDR3 region has the DNA TGTGCCAGCAGTAGGACTAGCGATTACAATGAGCAGTTCTTC. Translating it yields CASSRTSDYNEQFF.